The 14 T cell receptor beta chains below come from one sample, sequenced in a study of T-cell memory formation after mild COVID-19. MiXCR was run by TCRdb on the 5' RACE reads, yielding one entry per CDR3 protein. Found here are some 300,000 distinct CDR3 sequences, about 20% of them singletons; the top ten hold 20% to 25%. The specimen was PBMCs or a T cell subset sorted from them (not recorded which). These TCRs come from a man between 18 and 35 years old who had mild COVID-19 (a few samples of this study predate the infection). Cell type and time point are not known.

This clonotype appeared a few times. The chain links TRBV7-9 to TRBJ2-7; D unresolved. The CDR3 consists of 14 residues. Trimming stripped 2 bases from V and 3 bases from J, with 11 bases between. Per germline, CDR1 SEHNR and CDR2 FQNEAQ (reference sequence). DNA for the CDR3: TGTGCCAGCAGCTTATCCGGTCAGGACTACGAGCAGTACTTC. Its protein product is CASSLSGQDYEQYF.

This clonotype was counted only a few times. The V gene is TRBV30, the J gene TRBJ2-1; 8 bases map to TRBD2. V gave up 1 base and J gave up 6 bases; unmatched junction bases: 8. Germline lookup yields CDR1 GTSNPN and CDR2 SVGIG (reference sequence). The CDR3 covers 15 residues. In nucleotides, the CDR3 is TGTGCCTGGAGTGGGAGCGGGGGCCCCCTCAATGAGCAGTTCTTC. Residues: CAWSGSGGPLNEQFF.

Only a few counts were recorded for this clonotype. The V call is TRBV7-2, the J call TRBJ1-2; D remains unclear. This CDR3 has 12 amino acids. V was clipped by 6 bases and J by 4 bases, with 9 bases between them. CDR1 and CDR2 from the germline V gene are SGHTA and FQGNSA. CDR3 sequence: CASSPRVYGYTF. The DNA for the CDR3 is TGTGCCAGCAGTCCCAGAGTCTATGGCTACACCTTC. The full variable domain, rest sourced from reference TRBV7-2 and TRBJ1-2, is GAGVSQSPSNKVTEKGKDVELRCDPISGHTALYWYRQSLGQGLEFLIYFQGNSAPDKSGLPSDRFSAERTGGSVSTLTIQRTQQEDSAVYLCASSPRVYGYTFGSGTRLTVV.

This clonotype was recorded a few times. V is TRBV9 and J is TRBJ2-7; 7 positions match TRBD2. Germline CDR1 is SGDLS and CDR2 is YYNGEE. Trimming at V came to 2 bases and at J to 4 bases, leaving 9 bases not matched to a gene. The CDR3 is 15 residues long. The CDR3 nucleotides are TGTGCCAGCAGCGTTAACGCGGGGGAGTCTTACGAGCAGTACTTC. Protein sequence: CASSVNAGESYEQYF.

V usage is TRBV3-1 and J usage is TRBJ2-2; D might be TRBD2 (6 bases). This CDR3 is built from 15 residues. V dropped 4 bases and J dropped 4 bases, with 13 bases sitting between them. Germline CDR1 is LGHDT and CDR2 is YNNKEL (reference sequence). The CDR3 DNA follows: TGTGCCAGCAGCCGGGATAATAGCGGCACCGGGGAGCTGTTTTTT. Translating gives CASSRDNSGTGELFF.

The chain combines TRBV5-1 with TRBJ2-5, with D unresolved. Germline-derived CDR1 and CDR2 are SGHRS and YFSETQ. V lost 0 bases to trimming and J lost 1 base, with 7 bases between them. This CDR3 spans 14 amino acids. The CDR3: CASSLADGQETQYF. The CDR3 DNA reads TGCGCCAGCAGCTTGGCGGACGGCCAAGAGACCCAGTACTTC.

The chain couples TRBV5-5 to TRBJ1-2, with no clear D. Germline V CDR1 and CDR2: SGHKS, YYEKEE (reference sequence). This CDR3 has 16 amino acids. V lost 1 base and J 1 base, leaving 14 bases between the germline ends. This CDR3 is CASSLIRIQDNYGYTF. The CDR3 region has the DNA TGTGCCAGCAGCTTGATACGGATCCAAGATAACTATGGCTACACCTTC.

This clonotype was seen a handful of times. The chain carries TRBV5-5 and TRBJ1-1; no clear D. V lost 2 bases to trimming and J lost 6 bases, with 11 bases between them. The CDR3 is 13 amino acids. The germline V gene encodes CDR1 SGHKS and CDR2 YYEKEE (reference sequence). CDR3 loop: CASSFPGLAEAFF. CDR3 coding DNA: TGTGCCAGCAGCTTCCCGGGGTTGGCTGAAGCTTTCTTT.

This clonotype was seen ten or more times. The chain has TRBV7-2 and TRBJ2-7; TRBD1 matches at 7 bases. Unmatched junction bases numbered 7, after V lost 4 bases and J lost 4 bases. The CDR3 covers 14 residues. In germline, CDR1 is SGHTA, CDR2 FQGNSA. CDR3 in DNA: TGTGCCAGCAGCTCCTCGGGGACAGCTTACGAGCAGTACTTC. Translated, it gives CASSSSGTAYEQYF. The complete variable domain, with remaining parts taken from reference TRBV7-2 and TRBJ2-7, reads GAGVSQSPSNKVTEKGKDVELRCDPISGHTALYWYRQSLGQGLEFLIYFQGNSAPDKSGLPSDRFSAERTGGSVSTLTIQRTQQEDSAVYLCASSSSGTAYEQYFGPGTRLTVT.

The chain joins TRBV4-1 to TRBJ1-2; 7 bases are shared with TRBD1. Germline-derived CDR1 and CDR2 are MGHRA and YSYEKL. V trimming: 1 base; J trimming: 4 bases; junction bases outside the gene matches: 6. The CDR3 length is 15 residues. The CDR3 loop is CASSQAGQLVYGYTF. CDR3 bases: TGCGCCAGCAGCCAAGCGGGACAGCTTGTCTATGGCTACACCTTC.

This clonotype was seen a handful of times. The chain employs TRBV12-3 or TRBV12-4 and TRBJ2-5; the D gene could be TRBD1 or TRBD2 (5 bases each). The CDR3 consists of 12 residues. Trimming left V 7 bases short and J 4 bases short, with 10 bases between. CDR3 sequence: CASNRDGETQYF. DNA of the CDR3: TGTGCCAGCAACCGGGACGGAGAGACCCAGTACTTC.

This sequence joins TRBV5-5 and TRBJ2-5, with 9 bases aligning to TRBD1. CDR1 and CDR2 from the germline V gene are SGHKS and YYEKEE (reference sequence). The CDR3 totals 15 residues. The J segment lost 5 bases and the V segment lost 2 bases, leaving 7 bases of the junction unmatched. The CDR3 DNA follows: TGTGCCAGCAGCTTTAACAGGGGGCCTAGGGAGACCCAGTACTTC. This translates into CASSFNRGPRETQYF.

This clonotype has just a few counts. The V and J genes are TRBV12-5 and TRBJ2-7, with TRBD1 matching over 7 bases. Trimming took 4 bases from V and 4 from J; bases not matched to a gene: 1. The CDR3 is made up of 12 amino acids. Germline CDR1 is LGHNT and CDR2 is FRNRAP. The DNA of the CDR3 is TGTGCTAGTGGTTCGGGACAGTACGAGCAGTACTTC. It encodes CASGSGQYEQYF.

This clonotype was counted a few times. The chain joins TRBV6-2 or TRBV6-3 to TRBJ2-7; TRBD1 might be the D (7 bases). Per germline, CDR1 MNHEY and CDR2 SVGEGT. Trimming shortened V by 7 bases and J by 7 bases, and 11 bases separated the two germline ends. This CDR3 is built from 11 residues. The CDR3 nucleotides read TGTGCCAGCACCCAGGGGGGTGAGCAGTACTTC. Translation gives CASTQGGEQYF.